The T cell receptor beta chain under discussion was sequenced for a study of blood T cell repertoires in COVID-19. Germline trimming cut 3 bases from V and 5 bases from J; bases unmatched to any gene: 6. This CDR3 is built from 14 residues. Germline CDR1 and CDR2: ENHRY and SYGVKD. Source study methods: Using reference gene primer amplification, nucleated cell counts were estimated. Assay used: immunoSEQ multiplex PCR; TCRdb lists only in-frame clones, some missing. V and J calls and clone size come straight from that table; D and trimming were deduced from the DNA. This repertoire shows approximately 150,000 clones, roughly 80% found once; its top ten account for 11%.

The TCR originated in a man in his 70s with active or convalescent COVID-19. J is TRBJ2-7 and V is TRBV10-3, with 8 bases identical to TRBD1. Sequencing was performed on peripheral blood. Written as DNA, the CDR3 is TGTGCCATCAGTGACCCGGGACAGGACAACGAGCAGTACTTC. It codes for CAISDPGQDNEQYF.